This TCR beta chain was found in a study of shared clonotypes between healthy human individuals. Looking at the study overall: There were three CD4 naive, three CD4 memory, two CD8 naive and one CD8 memory plates per donor.

Profiled with immunoSEQ multiplex PCR; TCRdb holds only in-frame clones, not every one. The repertoire holds roughly 2,500,000 clones, with 80% to 95% as singletons. The sequence was collected from a man aged 18 to 35 in good health. Some clones in this sample may be carry-over from other donors' samples. Input material: naive CD4+ T cells from PBMCs. Sample subset: CD45RA+ positively selected.

In nucleotides, the CDR3 is TGCGCCAGCAGCTTCGGGACAGATTACAATGAGCAGTTCTTC. It specifies CASSFGTDYNEQFF. This chain connects TRBV5-1 to TRBJ2-1; 7 nucleotides agree with TRBD1. This CDR3 is 14 amino acids long. Germline V gives CDR1 SGHRS, CDR2 YFSETQ. V was pared by 2 bases and J by 4 bases, with 3 bases of the junction left unmatched.